The rows below give T cell receptor beta chains drawn from one sample of a study of T-cell reconstitution after alpha-beta-depleted transplantation in children. TCRdb independently ran MiXCR on the PCR reads; one entry per CDR3 protein. The sample includes 600,000 to 700,000 distinct CDR3 sequences, less than 15% seen only once; the top ten take roughly 0.77%. Sample: PBMCs, taken before TCRalphabeta/CD19-depleted stem cell transplant. All receptors derive from a girl aged 2 to 9 with congenital amegakaryocytic thrombocytopenia, due to receive a stem cell transplant. Both conserved end residues are part of each CDR3. The D gene is left open where the match is weak. Where a row states a size, it is once, few, many or the class of an expanded clone; other rows omit it.

J | size | V | D | DNA | CDR3
TRBJ2-1 | few | TRBV20-1 | . | TGCAGTGCTAGTTCCCATAGCGCAAACTCCTACAATGAGCAGTTCTTC | CSASSHSANSYNEQFF
TRBJ2-7 | few | TRBV28 | . | TGTGCCAGCACGGGGCCAGTCCAAAGGCCGATGGAAGAGACCGAGCAGTACTTC | CASTGPVQRPMEETEQYF
TRBJ1-1 | many | TRBV27 | . | TGTGCCAGCAGTCCACGTGGCACTGAAGCTTTCTTT | CASSPRGTEAFF
TRBJ2-1 | few | TRBV15 | TRBD2 | TGTGCCACCAGCAGACTAGCGGTTTCCTACAATGAGCAGTTCTTC | CATSRLAVSYNEQFF
TRBJ2-1 | many | TRBV20-1 | TRBD2 | TGCAGTGCCCTTAGCGGGAGGGGTTACAGTGAGCAGTTCTTC | CSALSGRGYSEQFF
TRBJ2-7 | few | TRBV6-5 | . | TGTGCCAGCAGTTACTCCCCAGACTACGAGCAGTACTTC | CASSYSPDYEQYF
TRBJ2-1 | . | TRBV29-1 | . | TGCAGCGCCTTGAGAGTTGAGGAGCAGTTCTTC | CSALRVEEQFF
TRBJ2-3 | few | TRBV28 | . | TGTGCCAGCAGTCGCGCTAATCCTGATACGCAGTATTTT | CASSRANPDTQYF
TRBJ2-7 | . | TRBV20-1 | TRBD2 | TGCAGTGCTACTAGACTAGCGGGAAAGTACGAGCAGTACTTC | CSATRLAGKYEQYF
TRBJ2-1 | few | TRBV3-1 | TRBD2 | TGTGCCAGCAGCCAAAATCCCGGTGGGCTAGCGGGAGGTTATGAGCAGTTCTTC | CASSQNPGGLAGGYEQFF
TRBJ2-3 | many | TRBV7-2 | . | TGTGCCAGCAGCTTAGTCAACACAGATACGCAGTATTTT | CASSLVNTDTQYF
TRBJ2-2 | once | TRBV7-3 | . | TGTTCCAGCAGCCCGAATGTCAACACCGGGGAGCTGTTTTTT | CSSSPNVNTGELFF
TRBJ2-5 | many | TRBV7-3 | TRBD1 | TGTGCCAGCAGCATCGACAGGGGAAAGACCCAGTACTTC | CASSIDRGKTQYF
TRBJ2-3 | few | TRBV7-3 | TRBD2 | TGTGCCAGCAGCTCACCTGGACTAGCGGGAGTTGGAGATACGCAGTATTTT | CASSSPGLAGVGDTQYF
TRBJ2-7 | few | TRBV28 | TRBD1 | TGTGCCAGCAGCCAACCGGGGTTTTGGGGACAGGCTGGCAACGAGCAGTACTTC | CASSQPGFWGQAGNEQYF
TRBJ2-7 | many | TRBV7-2 | TRBD2 | TGTGCCAGCAGTTTTCGGGAGGGACACTACGAGCAGTACTTC | CASSFREGHYEQYF
TRBJ1-4 | many | TRBV10-2 | TRBD1 | TGCGCCAGCAGTGAGTCGACAGGGGACGAAAAACTGTTTTTT | CASSESTGDEKLFF
TRBJ2-2 | many | TRBV5-1 | . | TGCGCCAGCATTCCAGGGACCGGGGAGCTGTTTTTT | CASIPGTGELFF
TRBJ2-4 | many | TRBV7-9 | . | TGTGCCAGCGGTATACTAGCCAAAAACATTCAGTACTTC | CASGILAKNIQYF
TRBJ2-3 | . | TRBV29-1 | TRBD2 | TGCAGCGTGGAGAGTTTGGGACTAGCGGAAAAGGGAGATACGCAGTATTTT | CSVESLGLAEKGDTQYF
TRBJ2-1 | . | TRBV12-3/TRBV12-4 | TRBD2 | TGTGCCAGCACCACACGCCTCGGGGGGTGGGATGAGCAGTTCTTC | CASTTRLGGWDEQFF
TRBJ2-2 | many | TRBV28 | . | TGTGCCAGCAGTTTCCGCCAAGGCGGGGAGCTGTTTTTT | CASSFRQGGELFF
TRBJ1-5 | many | TRBV28 | . | TGTGCCGTTGACGGCCACAATCAGCCCCAGCATTTT | CAVDGHNQPQHF
TRBJ1-4 | . | TRBV3-1 | . | TGTGCCAGCAGCCTCGGTCCCCCTCCGGAAAAACTGTTTTTT | CASSLGPPPEKLFF
TRBJ2-1 | many | TRBV20-1 | . | TGCAGTGCTGACTTCAATGAGCAGTTCTTC | CSADFNEQFF
TRBJ1-2 | few | TRBV7-9 | . | TGTGCCAGCAGCTCAGAGTCGGTCCGCGGTACTGGCTACACCTTC | CASSSESVRGTGYTF
TRBJ2-2 | many | TRBV20-1 | . | TGCAGTGCTAGGAGTCTGGGAAGCGGCAACACCGGGGAGCTGTTTTTT | CSARSLGSGNTGELFF
TRBJ2-3 | few | TRBV10-3 | . | TGTGCCATCAGTGAGTCCGTCAGGGTGGCAGATACGCAGTATTTT | CAISESVRVADTQYF
TRBJ2-2 | . | TRBV20-1 | . | TGCAGTGCTAGAGATCGGCAGGCGAGAACCGGGGAGCTGTTTTTT | CSARDRQARTGELFF
TRBJ1-2 | . | TRBV20-1 | TRBD1 | TGCAGTGCCACAACCGGGACAGGGGGTCCTCAGGGCTACACCTTC | CSATTGTGGPQGYTF
TRBJ2-1 | few | TRBV15 | TRBD2 | TGTGCCACCAGCAGAAGCCCCCACCTTACTAGCGGGAGTAACAATGAGCAGTTCTTC | CATSRSPHLTSGSNNEQFF
TRBJ2-1 | . | TRBV12-3/TRBV12-4 | . | TGTGCCAGCAGTTTACGGGTTCATGAGCAGTTCTTC | CASSLRVHEQFF
TRBJ1-4 | few | TRBV5-1 | . | TGCGCCAGCAGCTTCGGACGGGCTAATGAAAAACTGTTTTTT | CASSFGRANEKLFF
TRBJ2-3 | . | TRBV7-8 | . | TGTGCCAGCAGCTTACGACAGGTCACAGATACGCAGTATTTT | CASSLRQVTDTQYF
TRBJ2-1 | . | TRBV20-1 | TRBD1 | TGCAGTGCGCACCGGGACAGCTCCTACAATGAGCAGTTCTTC | CSAHRDSSYNEQFF
TRBJ2-7 | few | TRBV5-1 | . | TGCGCCAGCAGAGTGGTCGACAGCTCCTACGAGCAGTACTTC | CASRVVDSSYEQYF
TRBJ2-3 | few | TRBV20-1 | . | TGCAGTGCTAGATGGGACAGCACAGATACGCAGTATTTT | CSARWDSTDTQYF
TRBJ2-1 | . | TRBV7-9 | TRBD1 | TGTGCCAGCAGCTTCCCTGGACAGGGAAAGGGTGAGCAGTTCTTC | CASSFPGQGKGEQFF
TRBJ2-1 | few | TRBV7-2 | . | TGTGCCAGCAGCTTACCCGGCGTAGCTAGGTCCTACAATGAGCAGTTCTTC | CASSLPGVARSYNEQFF
TRBJ2-2 | . | TRBV29-1 | . | TGCAGCTCTTCGGGGAACACCGGGGAGCTGTTTTTT | CSSSGNTGELFF
TRBJ1-1 | many | TRBV28 | . | TGTGCCAGCAGGTTCAACATGAACACTGAAGCTTTCTTT | CASRFNMNTEAFF
TRBJ2-5 | . | TRBV28 | TRBD1 | TGTGCCAGCAGGGACAGGGAGACGCAAGAGACCCAGTACTTC | CASRDRETQETQYF
TRBJ2-3 | many | TRBV5-1 | . | TGCGCCAGCAGCTTGGATCTTGCGGGACCAGATACGCAGTATTTT | CASSLDLAGPDTQYF